This TCR beta chain was captured by sequencing in a study of blood T cells in healthy people across ages. Then a second PCR, running about 6 to 11 cycles, was carried out with a sample-barcoded 5' primer and a J-beta primer mix. Each cDNA molecule carried a tag from a template-switch adaptor that contained 12 random nucleotides. TCRdb independently ran MiXCR on the 5' RACE reads; one entry per CDR3 protein. The sample consists of about 930,000 distinct CDR3 sequences, 25% to 35% of them appearing once. CDR1 and CDR2 (germline): MGHRA, YSYEKL. The CDR3 runs 15 residues. V gave up 1 base and J gave up 8 bases, with 14 bases separating them. These same records also appear under a second study, on T cells of mothers and their children. As that study records: Versus unrelated pairs, overlap was slightly higher in related mother-child pairs, without reaching significance.

The sequenced sample was blood. The receptor was derived from a woman aged 40 to 50 in good health. This sequence joins TRBV4-1 and TRBJ1-4; no definite D call. The CDR3 is CASSQGCAGGEKLFF. The CDR3 DNA follows: TGCGCCAGCAGCCAAGGATGCGCAGGCGGGGAAAAACTGTTTTTT.